The T cell receptor beta chain described here comes from a study of blood T cell repertoires in COVID-19. Study-level background: Donors in the United States, Italy and Spain gave samples during acute or convalescent COVID-19.

This CDR3 comprises 15 residues. CDR1 KGHDR and CDR2 SFDVKD come from the germline V gene. The V and J ends lost 3 bases and 6 bases, in that order; junction bases with no gene match: 5. Sequenced by immunoSEQ multiplex PCR; TCRdb stores in-frame clones only, minus some. The table records under 250,000 clones, over 60% of them present only once. The sequence came from a woman in her sixties or seventies with acute or convalescent COVID-19. The sequenced sample consisted of peripheral blood. The chain recombines TRBV24-1 with TRBJ2-1; 9 nucleotides line up with TRBD1. The CDR3 bases are TGTGCCACCAGTGATCCCGGGACAGGGTTCAATGAGCAGTTCTTC. As protein: CATSDPGTGFNEQFF.